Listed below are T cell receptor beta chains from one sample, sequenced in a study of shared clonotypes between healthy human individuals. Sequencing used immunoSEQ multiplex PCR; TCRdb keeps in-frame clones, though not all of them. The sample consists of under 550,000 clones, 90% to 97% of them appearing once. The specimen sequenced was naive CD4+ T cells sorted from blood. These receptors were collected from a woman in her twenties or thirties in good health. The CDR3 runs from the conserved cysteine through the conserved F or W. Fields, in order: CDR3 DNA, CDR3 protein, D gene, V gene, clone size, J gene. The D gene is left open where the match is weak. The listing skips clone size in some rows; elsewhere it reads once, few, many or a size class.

TGTGCCAGCTCACCACCGGGACTAGGCTACAATGAGCAGTTCTTC,CASSPPGLGYNEQFF,TRBD2,TRBV18,NA,TRBJ2-1
TGCAGCGTGAAAGGGGGAGAGACCCAGTACTTC,CSVKGGETQYF,NA,TRBV29-1,NA,TRBJ2-5
TGTGCCAGCGAGTCATTCCGGGAGGAGAGGTACTTC,CASESFREERYF,NA,TRBV21-1,NA,TRBJ2-5
TGTGCCAGCAGCCCCGGGACATTCTATGGCTACACCTTC,CASSPGTFYGYTF,NA,TRBV7-9,NA,TRBJ1-2
TGTGCCAGCAGTATATGGACAGGGGGAAGCAATCAGCCCCAGCATTTT,CASSIWTGGSNQPQHF,TRBD1,TRBV28,NA,TRBJ1-5
TGTGCCAGCAGTTTGGGGGGGCGGATTAACTATGGCTACACCTTC,CASSLGGRINYGYTF,NA,TRBV28,NA,TRBJ1-2
TGCGCCAGCAGTACGGGACAGGGGGCCTTGAACACTGAAGCTTTCTTT,CASSTGQGALNTEAFF,TRBD1,TRBV10-1,NA,TRBJ1-1
TGTGCCAGCAGTGAAGCCCAACAGGGTTCCCACGACGAGCAGTACTTC,CASSEAQQGSHDEQYF,NA,TRBV2,once,TRBJ2-7
TGTGCCAGCAGTCGCTCCTATAATTCACCCCTCCACTTT,CASSRSYNSPLHF,NA,TRBV28,NA,TRBJ1-6
TGTGCCAGCTCACCACTGGGACAGGGGAATAACGAGCAGTACTTC,CASSPLGQGNNEQYF,TRBD1,TRBV18,NA,TRBJ2-7
TGTGCCAGCAGCCAAAAATTCCGGGGGGACACTGAAGCTTTCTTT,CASSQKFRGDTEAFF,NA,TRBV5-4,NA,TRBJ1-1
TGTGCCAGCAGTTTATCGCAGGGGAGGAGGGGCAACACTGAAGCTTTCTTT,CASSLSQGRRGNTEAFF,NA,TRBV27,NA,TRBJ1-1
TGTGCCAGTAGTACCGCCGGGACAGGCATTAATCAGCCCCAGCATTTT,CASSTAGTGINQPQHF,TRBD1,TRBV19,NA,TRBJ1-5
TGTGCCAGCAGCCGGACTGGGGGCGAGCGGTACTTC,CASSRTGGERYF,NA,TRBV7-9,NA,TRBJ2-4
TGTGCCAGCACCCGGGACTCTAACTACGAGCAGTACTTC,CASTRDSNYEQYF,NA,TRBV7-9,NA,TRBJ2-7
TGTGCCAGCAGCTTAGATGGGACAGCAACCGAGCAGTACTTC,CASSLDGTATEQYF,TRBD1,TRBV11-3,NA,TRBJ2-7
TGTGCCAGCAGGAATCCTAGCGGGAGCTACGAGCAGTACTTC,CASRNPSGSYEQYF,TRBD2,TRBV2,NA,TRBJ2-7
TGTGCCAGCAGCTTAAACACCCGCTACACTGAAGCTTTCTTT,CASSLNTRYTEAFF,NA,TRBV7-9,NA,TRBJ1-1
TGTGCCAGCAGCGTAGCTGGGGACCCCTACGAGCAGTACTTC,CASSVAGDPYEQYF,NA,TRBV9,NA,TRBJ2-7
TGTGCCAGCATGGTAGCGGGAGGCGCGAACACCGGGGAGCTGTTTTTT,CASMVAGGANTGELFF,TRBD2,TRBV2,NA,TRBJ2-2
TGCAGCGTCCAACCTTTCGCGACGAACACCGGGGAGCTGTTTTTT,CSVQPFATNTGELFF,NA,TRBV29-1,NA,TRBJ2-2
TGTGCCAGTGGGGACAGGAAAGAGACCCAGTACTTC,CASGDRKETQYF,TRBD1,TRBV19,NA,TRBJ2-5
TGTGCCAGCAGCTGGACCCTAATATTGACCGGGGAGCTGTTTTTT,CASSWTLILTGELFF,NA,TRBV5-8,NA,TRBJ2-2
TGTGCCAGCTCACCAGCGGGATACGAGCAGTACTTC,CASSPAGYEQYF,NA,TRBV18,NA,TRBJ2-7
TGTGCCAGCAGTTATCAGGGGGCGGGGACTAATGAAAAACTGTTTTTT,CASSYQGAGTNEKLFF,TRBD1,TRBV2,NA,TRBJ1-4
TGTGCCTGGGACAGGTCGAATTCACCCCTCCACTTT,CAWDRSNSPLHF,NA,TRBV30,NA,TRBJ1-6
TGTGCCACCGTGCGGGACAGGGTATCCCAATCGGGCTACACCTTC,CATVRDRVSQSGYTF,TRBD1,TRBV19,NA,TRBJ1-2
TGTGCCAGCAGTGATCCGGGGGGCAGTCAGCCCCAGCATTTT,CASSDPGGSQPQHF,NA,TRBV25-1,NA,TRBJ1-5
TGTGCCAGCTCAGTAACCGGGACAGGTAGTGAGCAGTACTTC,CASSVTGTGSEQYF,TRBD1,TRBV18,NA,TRBJ2-5
TGTGCCAGCTCGTCCGTGCTAGCGGGATACAATGAGCAGTTCTTC,CASSSVLAGYNEQFF,TRBD2,TRBV18,NA,TRBJ2-1
TGTGCCAGCAGTTTGTCCCAGGGGCAGGGGGCCGGGGAGCTGTTTTTT,CASSLSQGQGAGELFF,TRBD1,TRBV28,NA,TRBJ2-2
TGTGCCAGTAGTATTGGAGTAGCGGGAGTGACTGAGCAGTTCTTC,CASSIGVAGVTEQFF,TRBD2,TRBV19,NA,TRBJ2-1
TGTGCCAGTAGTGTTTCAAGCACAGGGGCCGGGGAGCTGTTTTTT,CASSVSSTGAGELFF,TRBD1,TRBV19,NA,TRBJ2-2
TGTGCCAGCAGGGCCGCGATGAAGGGGCCAGTCGAGCAGTACTTC,CASRAAMKGPVEQYF,NA,TRBV27,NA,TRBJ2-7
TGTGCCAGCAGCCAAGACCTCATAACCTACGAGCAGTACTTC,CASSQDLITYEQYF,NA,TRBV14,NA,TRBJ2-7
TGTGCCAGCAGTGAATACGGGGGAGTAAGAGAGACCCAGTACTTC,CASSEYGGVRETQYF,NA,TRBV25-1,NA,TRBJ2-5
TGTGCCAGCAGCTTATTGGGGGCGACAGCAAAAGAGACCCAGTACTTC,CASSLLGATAKETQYF,NA,TRBV7-3,NA,TRBJ2-5
TGTGCCACTATCGATCCCTACGAGCAGTACTTC,CATIDPYEQYF,NA,TRBV28,once,TRBJ2-7
TGTGCCAGCAGCGTAGGAGGGGGCTTGGACATTCAGTACTTC,CASSVGGGLDIQYF,TRBD1,TRBV9,NA,TRBJ2-4